The 4 T cell receptor beta chains below all came from one sample that was sequenced in a study of lymphopenia after photon versus proton radiotherapy. Assay: immunoSEQ multiplex PCR; the TCRdb copy retains only in-frame clones and omits some. The data show around 70,000 clones, roughly 92% seen once. The sequences come from peripheral blood, collected from a patient treated with photon-based radiotherapy. The receptors come from a middle-aged woman with cholangiocarcinoma.

This clone was seen a single time. The chain joins TRBV6-1 to TRBJ1-6; D ambiguous. CDR3 size: 13 residues. Germline V gene sequence: CDR1 MNHNS, CDR2 SASEGT. V was clipped by 8 bases and J by 10 bases, with 15 bases between them. CDR3 protein: CASGEEGTSPLHF. CDR3 bases: TGTGCCAGCGGGGAGGAAGGAACATCACCCCTCCACTTT.

The rearrangement joins TRBV2 to TRBJ2-4; D possibly matches TRBD1 or TRBD2 (6 bases each). Trimming removed 3 bases from V and 0 bases from J, with 9 bases in between. This CDR3 has 15 amino acids. Looked up from germline, CDR1 is SNHLY and CDR2 is FYNNEI. CDR3 in DNA: TGTGCCAGCAGTGACGGGGGCCTAGCCAAAAACATTCAGTACTTC. It encodes CASSDGGLAKNIQYF.

V usage is TRBV5-4 and J usage is TRBJ2-6, with 8 positions matching TRBD2. The CDR3 contains 15 residues. With 4 bases clipped from V and 4 bases from J, the junction kept 4 bases outside the gene matches. The germline gives CDR1 SGHNT, CDR2 YYREEE (reference sequence). CDR3 bases: TGTGCCAGCAGCCCCAGCGGGGGAGGGGCCAACGTCCTGACTTTC. Amino acid sequence: CASSPSGGGANVLTF.

This clone showed up just a few times. The chain carries TRBV5-4 and TRBJ1-6; 8 positions agree with TRBD1. Trimming took 4 bases from V and 15 from J; bases not matched to a gene: 6. CDR3 length: 12 residues. Germline assignment: CDR1 SGHNT and CDR2 YYREEE (reference sequence). CDR3 sequence: CASSTGQGVLHF. CDR3 bases: TGTGCCAGCAGCACAGGACAGGGAGTCCTCCACTTT.